Sequencing of this TCR beta chain was carried out in a study of control samples from healthy donors and cancer patients. Relative to its sample, this clone is medium-sized. Other DNA sequences within the sample encode an identical CDR3. Trimming stripped 0 bases from V and 4 bases from J, with 1 base between. This CDR3 contains 12 residues. CDR1 LNHNV and CDR2 YYDKDF come from the germline V gene (reference sequence). Produced via immunoSEQ multiplex PCR; TCRdb's table is partial and in-frame only. The repertoire consists of around 70,000 clones, with about nine tenths occurring once and the leading ten covering about 9.9%.

This TCR came from a woman between 50 and 59 years old with colorectal cancer. This sequence joins TRBV15 and TRBJ1-5, with D unresolved. The sequenced sample consisted of PBMCs. The DNA for the CDR3 is TGTGCCACCAGCAGAGATAATCAGCCCCAGCATTTT. This gives the protein CATSRDNQPQHF.